This TCR beta chain appears in the sequencing data of a study of CD8+ T cells in alopecia areata. Peripheral blood and lesional scalp punch biopsies came from alopecia areata patients. TCR sequencing used cDNA made by reverse transcription of extracted RNA. Here immunoSEQ multiplex PCR was the method, and the copy in TCRdb shows in-frame clones only, minus some. The table records around 250,000 clones, 65% to 70% of them present only once. Germline-derived CDR1 and CDR2 are GTSNPN and SVGIG (reference sequence). CDR3 length equals 14 residues. V lost 0 bases and J lost 4, with 11 bases in between. Material: CD4+ T cells sorted from blood, obtained at week 0. This sequence joins TRBV30 and TRBJ2-3; D remains unclear. The sequence derives from a human donor with alopecia areata. The CDR3 loop reads CAWSVRALPDTQYF. The CDR3 DNA follows: TGTGCCTGGAGTGTACGAGCGCTCCCAGATACGCAGTATTTT.